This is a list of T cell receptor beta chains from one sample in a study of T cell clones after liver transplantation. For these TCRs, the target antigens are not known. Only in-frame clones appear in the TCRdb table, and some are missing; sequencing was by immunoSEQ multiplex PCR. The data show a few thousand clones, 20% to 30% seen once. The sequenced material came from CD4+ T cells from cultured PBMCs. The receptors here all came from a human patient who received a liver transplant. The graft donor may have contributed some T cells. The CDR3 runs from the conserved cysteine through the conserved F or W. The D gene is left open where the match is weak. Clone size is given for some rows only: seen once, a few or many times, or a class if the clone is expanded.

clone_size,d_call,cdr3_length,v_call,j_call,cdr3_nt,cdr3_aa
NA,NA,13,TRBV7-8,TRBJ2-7,TGTGCCAGCAGCTTACGGGGCTCCTACGAGCAGTACTTC,CASSLRGSYEQYF
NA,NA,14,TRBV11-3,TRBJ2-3,TGTGCCAGCAGCTTAGGACCGGCCGGGGATACGCAGTATTTT,CASSLGPAGDTQYF
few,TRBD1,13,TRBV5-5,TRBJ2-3,TGTGCCAGCAACAGGGGGCCCACAGATACGCAGTATTTT,CASNRGPTDTQYF
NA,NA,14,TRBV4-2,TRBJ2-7,TGTGCCAGCAGACAAGCCCCCGTTTTCTACGAGCAGTACTTC,CASRQAPVFYEQYF
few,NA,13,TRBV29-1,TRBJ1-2,TGCAGCGTTGAAGCGGTGTGGGACTATGGCTACACCTTC,CSVEAVWDYGYTF
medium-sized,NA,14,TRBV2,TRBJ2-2,TGTGCCAGCAGTGCGATCAGGGGTTCCGGGGAGCTGTTTTTT,CASSAIRGSGELFF
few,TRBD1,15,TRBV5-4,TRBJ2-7,TGTGCCAGCAGCTTAGTCGGACAGGCACCCTACGAGCAGTACTTC,CASSLVGQAPYEQYF
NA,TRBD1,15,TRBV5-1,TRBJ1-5,TGTGCCAGCAGCTTGGACAGGGGCCAGAGGGAGCCCCAGCATTTT,CASSLDRGQREPQHF
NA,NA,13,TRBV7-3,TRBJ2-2,TGTGCCAGCAGCGACTACAGAGCCGGGGAGCTGTTTTTT,CASSDYRAGELFF
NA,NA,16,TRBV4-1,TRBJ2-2,TGCGCCAGCCGGGGCAACGGATTTTATGAGGCCGGGGAGCTGTTTTTT,CASRGNGFYEAGELFF
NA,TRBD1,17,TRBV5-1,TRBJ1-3,TGCGCCAGCAGCTTGGCCGGGGGACAGGCCTCTGGAAACACCATATATTTT,CASSLAGGQASGNTIYF
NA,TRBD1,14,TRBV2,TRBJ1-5,TGTGCCAGCACTAGGGACAGGGACGGGCAGCCCCAGCATTTT,CASTRDRDGQPQHF
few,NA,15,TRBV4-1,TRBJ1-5,TGCGCCAGCAGCCTTGGGGGGAGGGTCAATCAGCCCCAGCATTTT,CASSLGGRVNQPQHF
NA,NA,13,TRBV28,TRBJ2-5,TGTGCCAGCAGAGGGCCGTCGAGAGAGACCCAGTACTTC,CASRGPSRETQYF
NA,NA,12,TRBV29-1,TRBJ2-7,TGCAGCGTTGGGCCCGGCTACTACGAGCAGTACTTC,CSVGPGYYEQYF
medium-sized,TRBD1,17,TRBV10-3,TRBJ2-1,TGTGCCATCAGGGCGGGACAGGCCGGACACCGGGACAATGAGCAGTTCTTC,CAIRAGQAGHRDNEQFF
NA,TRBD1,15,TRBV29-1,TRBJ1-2,TGCAGCGTTGAGCGTGGGACAGGGGGCAGCTATGGCTACACCTTC,CSVERGTGGSYGYTF
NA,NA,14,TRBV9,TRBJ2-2,TGTGCCAGCAGCGAGACAGCTATAGGCGGGGAGCTGTTTTTT,CASSETAIGGELFF
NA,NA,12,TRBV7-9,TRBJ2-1,TGTGCCAGCAGCTTTTTGGGGAATGAGCAGTTCTTC,CASSFLGNEQFF
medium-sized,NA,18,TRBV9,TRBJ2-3,TGTGCCAGCAGCGTAGGGGAGTTGAACCGGGACCTCACAGATACGCAGTATTTT,CASSVGELNRDLTDTQYF
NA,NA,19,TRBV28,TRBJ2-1,TGTGCCAGCAGCCCTAATCGGGGGGCGGCTAGCGACTCCTACAATGAGCAGTTCTTC,CASSPNRGAASDSYNEQFF
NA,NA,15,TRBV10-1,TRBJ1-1,TGCGCCAGCAGTGAGTCGAAAGGCCTGGCCCCTGAAGCTTTCTTT,CASSESKGLAPEAFF
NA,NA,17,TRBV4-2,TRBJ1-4,TGTGCCAGCAGCCCAGGACCTGGGGGGCTAACTAATGAAAAACTGTTTTTT,CASSPGPGGLTNEKLFF
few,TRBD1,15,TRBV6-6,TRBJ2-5,TGTGCCAGCAGCTATAATACAGGGGGCGGTGAGACCCAGTACTTC,CASSYNTGGGETQYF
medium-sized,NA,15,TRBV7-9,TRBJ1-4,TGTGCCAGCAGCTCTCGAATCGGGGCCCTTGAAAAACTGTTTTTT,CASSSRIGALEKLFF
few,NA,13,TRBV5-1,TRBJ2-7,TGCGCCAGCAGCTTGCGCTTGGCTCCAGGGCAGTACTTC,CASSLRLAPGQYF
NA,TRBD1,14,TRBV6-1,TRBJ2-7,TGTGCCAGCAGTGCAGGGGGTTACACCTACGAGCAGTACTTC,CASSAGGYTYEQYF
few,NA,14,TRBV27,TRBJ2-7,TGTGCCAGCAGTTTACTCAGTTTTCCCTACGAGCAGTACTTC,CASSLLSFPYEQYF
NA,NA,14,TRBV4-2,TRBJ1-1,TGTGCCAGCACCTCTCTAGGTATGAACACTGAAGCTTTCTTT,CASTSLGMNTEAFF
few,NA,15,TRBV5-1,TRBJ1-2,TGCGCCAGCAGCGGGGGGCCGGGGGGCCGCGGGGGCTACACCTTC,CASSGGPGGRGGYTF
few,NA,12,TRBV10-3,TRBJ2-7,TGTGCCATCAGTGAGCCCGATCGGACGCAGTACTTC,CAISEPDRTQYF
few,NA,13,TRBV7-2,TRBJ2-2,TGTGCCAGCAGCCGGGACAACACCGGGGAGCTGTTTTTT,CASSRDNTGELFF
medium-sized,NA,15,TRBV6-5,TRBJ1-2,TGTGCCAGCAGTTCACGACGCTGGGGAGGGTATGGCTACACCTTC,CASSSRRWGGYGYTF
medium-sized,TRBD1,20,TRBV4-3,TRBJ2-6,TGCGCCAGCAGCCCCGCCGTTGGGGACAGGGGGGCGTCTGGGGCCAACGTCCTGACTTTC,CASSPAVGDRGASGANVLTF
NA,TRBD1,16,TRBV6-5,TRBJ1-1,TGTGCCAGCAGTTACTCGTGGGGACAGTCCACCACTGAAGCTTTCTTT,CASSYSWGQSTTEAFF
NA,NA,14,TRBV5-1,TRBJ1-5,TGCGCCAGCAGCTTGGAGGCAGGGCGACAGCCCCAGCATTTT,CASSLEAGRQPQHF
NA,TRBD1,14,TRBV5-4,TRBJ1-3,TGTGCCAGCAGCCAGACGGACAGGGGAAACACCATATATTTT,CASSQTDRGNTIYF
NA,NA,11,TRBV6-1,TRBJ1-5,TGTGCCACCTGGGGACCTTTGCCCCAGCATTTT,CATWGPLPQHF
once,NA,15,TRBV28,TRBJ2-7,TGTGCCAGCAGTGCCCCCCCCACCAGGCTCTACGAGCAGTACTTC,CASSAPPTRLYEQYF
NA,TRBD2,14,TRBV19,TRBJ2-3,TGTGCCAGTAGAGAAGGACTAGGGATAGATACGCAGTATTTT,CASREGLGIDTQYF
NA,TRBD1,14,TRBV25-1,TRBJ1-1,TGTGCCAGCAGTGAAAACAGGGGGGGCACTGAAGCTTTCTTT,CASSENRGGTEAFF
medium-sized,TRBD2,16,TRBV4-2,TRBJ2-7,TGTGCCAGCAGCCAAGAGGCGGCTAGCGGGAGGCCCGAGCAGTACTTC,CASSQEAASGRPEQYF